The TCR beta chain described here comes from a study of T cell responses to AZD1222 COVID-19 vaccine. Assay used: immunoSEQ multiplex PCR; TCRdb lists only in-frame clones, some missing. The sample shows some 100,000 clones, approximately 91% of them seen only once. Looked up from germline, CDR1 is MDHEN and CDR2 is SYDVKM. The germline V and J ends were trimmed by 7 bases and 2 bases, with 6 bases remaining between them. The CDR3 runs to 12 residues. The origin of this receptor is an adult in good health. The gene calls are TRBV28 and TRBJ2-1; D is ambiguous. The specimen was peripheral blood, collected on day 0 of AZD1222 vaccination. The CDR3 DNA sequence: TGTGCCAGCATAGGAACCTACAATGAGCAGTTCTTC. Its translation: CASIGTYNEQFF.